These 23 T cell receptor beta chains share one sample of origin, sequenced in a study of cytomegalovirus exposure and HLA in healthy donors. The data were produced by immunoSEQ multiplex PCR, yet TCRdb's version contains in-frame clones alone and is incomplete. The data contain roughly 180,000 clones, around nine tenths of them singletons. The sequenced material came from PBMCs. These receptor sequences come from a man under 40 in good health and CMV-seropositive.

This clone is a singleton in its sample. V and J are TRBV15 and TRBJ2-5; D ambiguous. The CDR3 is made up of 13 amino acids. Looked up from germline, CDR1 is LNHNV and CDR2 is YYDKDF (reference sequence). Between the trimmed V and J ends, which lost 0 bases and 5 bases, there was a span of 7 bases. The CDR3 region is CATSRDRVETQYF. The CDR3, as DNA: TGTGCCACCAGCAGAGACCGGGTGGAGACCCAGTACTTC.

The rearrangement uses TRBV11-2 and TRBJ2-7; TRBD1 matches 7 bases. This CDR3 comprises 17 residues. The germline V gene has CDR1 SGHAT and CDR2 FQNNGV. Trimming at V came to 2 bases and at J to 2 bases, leaving 12 bases not matched to a gene. CDR3: CASSLFETGTAPYEQYF. CDR3 DNA sequence: TGTGCCAGCAGCTTATTTGAGACCGGGACAGCCCCCTACGAGCAGTACTTC.

This chain uses TRBV28 with TRBJ2-7; the D gene could be TRBD1 or TRBD2 (5 bases each). Germline V gene sequence: CDR1 MDHEN, CDR2 SYDVKM. The CDR3 is 15 amino acids. The V end was cut by 3 bases, the J end by 6 bases, with 18 bases between. CDR3 protein: CASSFQTIRRGEQYF. The CDR3 coding sequence is TGTGCCAGCAGTTTCCAGACTATACGTAGGGGCGAGCAGTACTTC.

The genes are TRBV11-2 and TRBJ1-5; unclear D gene. The CDR3 is 16 amino acids. Trimming removed 2 bases from V and 0 bases from J, with 11 bases in between. Per the germline V gene, CDR1 is SGHAT and CDR2 is FQNNGV. CDR3 sequence (DNA): TGTGCCAGCAGCTTAAGAGGTCAGAATAGCAATCAGCCCCAGCATTTT. Amino acids: CASSLRGQNSNQPQHF.

The chain has TRBV19 and TRBJ2-7, with 9 bases matching TRBD2. V shed 3 bases, J shed 6 bases, and the junction held 6 bases outside the gene matches. Germline values: CDR1 LNHDA, CDR2 SQIVND (reference sequence). This CDR3 has 14 amino acids. CDR3 sequence: CASSMQREASEQYF. The CDR3 bases are TGTGCCAGTAGTATGCAGCGGGAGGCCTCCGAGCAGTACTTC.

V is TRBV9 and J is TRBJ2-7, with D possibly matching TRBD2 (6 bases). The germline CDR1 and CDR2 sequences are SGDLS and YYNGEE. Trimming removed 4 bases at V and 5 bases at J, with 16 bases between. The length of the CDR3 is 14 residues. CDR3 amino acids: CASSKLGGSDEQYF. CDR3 in DNA: TGTGCCAGCAGCAAGCTGGGGGGTTCTGACGAGCAGTACTTC.

The chain links TRBV7-3 to TRBJ1-2; TRBD1 matches at 9 bases. There are 14 residues in the CDR3. V was pared by 0 bases and J by 7 bases, with 3 bases of the junction left unmatched. Germline CDR1 SGHTA, CDR2 FQGTGA. This chain's CDR3 is CASSLTATGGGYTF. CDR3 sequence (DNA): TGTGCCAGCAGCTTAACGGCGACAGGGGGTGGCTACACCTTC.

The chain employs TRBV28 and TRBJ2-6; TRBD1 might be the D (7 bases). The CDR3 is made up of 16 amino acids. The germline V and J ends were trimmed by 6 bases and 0 bases, with 12 bases remaining between them. Germline assignment: CDR1 MDHEN and CDR2 SYDVKM. CDR3 nucleotides: TGTGCCAGCAGGCAGGGGGAGGACTCTGGGGCCAACGTCCTGACTTTC. It specifies CASRQGEDSGANVLTF.

This CDR3 reads CASASRTGGYTF. The CDR3 bases are TGCGCCAGCGCTTCCAGGACCGGAGGCTACACCTTC. This chain joins TRBV4-1 and TRBJ1-2, with unresolved D. The CDR3 is 12 amino acids. V lost 8 bases, J lost 8 bases, and 15 bases lay in between. Germline assignment: CDR1 MGHRA and CDR2 YSYEKL.

The gene calls are TRBV6-1 and TRBJ2-1, with D uncertain. Between the trimmed V and J ends, which lost 4 bases and 7 bases, there was a span of 5 bases. Germline CDR1 reads MNHNS; CDR2 reads SASEGT. There are 11 residues in the CDR3. CDR3 nucleotide sequence: TGTGCCAGCAGTGGGGTTAATGAGCAGTTCTTC. It codes for CASSGVNEQFF.

This chain links TRBV25-1 with TRBJ2-1; 8 bases fit TRBD1. V was pared by 4 bases and J by 7 bases, with 12 bases of the junction left unmatched. There are 16 residues in the CDR3. Germline V CDR1 and CDR2: MGHDK, SYGVNS. CDR3 region: CASSVGRGRNWNEQFF. In DNA form, the CDR3 reads TGTGCCAGCAGTGTAGGCAGGGGGCGCAATTGGAATGAGCAGTTCTTC.

The V call is TRBV29-1, the J call TRBJ2-5, with D perhaps TRBD2 (5 bases). The germline V and J ends were trimmed by 4 bases and 5 bases, with 17 bases remaining between them. Germline loops: CDR1 SQVTM, CDR2 ANQGSEA. The CDR3 sequence is 14 residues long. The CDR3 reads CSVVGDKGGETQYF. DNA for the CDR3: TGCAGCGTTGTCGGCGATAAGGGCGGGGAGACCCAGTACTTC.

This clone was found once. The chain is built from TRBV7-9 and TRBJ2-7, with 8 bases lining up with TRBD1. Losses at the gene ends were 5 bases for V and 6 bases for J; bases not matched to a gene: 9. CDR3 size: 14 residues. The V gene's germline CDR1 is SEHNR and CDR2 FQNEAQ (reference sequence). CDR3 sequence (DNA): TGTGCCAGCAGCCAGGACAGGGAAGGAGGCGAGCAGTACTTC. Translation gives CASSQDREGGEQYF.

CDR3 sequence (DNA): TGTGCCAGCAGCCCAACTGACAGGGTCAGTCCATACGAGCAGTACTTC. It specifies CASSPTDRVSPYEQYF. V and J are TRBV28 and TRBJ2-7; 7 nucleotides align to TRBD1. Trimming took 6 bases from V and 4 from J; bases not matched to a gene: 15. CDR1 and CDR2 (germline): MDHEN, SYDVKM. The CDR3 sequence is 16 residues long.

This chain uses TRBV4-1 with TRBJ2-1; no firm D call. Trimming took 1 base from V and 10 from J, leaving 11 bases between them. Germline values: CDR1 MGHRA, CDR2 YSYEKL. The CDR3 runs 13 residues. The CDR3 spells CASSQGSPEEQFF. The CDR3 DNA sequence: TGCGCCAGCAGCCAAGGATCCCCTGAGGAGCAGTTCTTC.

The chain employs TRBV5-1 and TRBJ2-6; D uncertain. The CDR3 spans 13 residues. V lost 4 bases to trimming and J lost 7 bases, with 9 bases between them. Germline CDR1 reads SGHRS; CDR2 reads YFSETQ. In nucleotides, the CDR3 is TGCGCCAGCAGCCCTTTAGACGCCAACGTCCTGACTTTC. It yields the protein CASSPLDANVLTF.

The chain couples TRBV4-3 to TRBJ1-1; D gene unclear. The V gene lost 4 bases and the J gene lost 4 bases, with 10 bases spanning the gap. Germline CDR1 LGHNA, CDR2 YSLEER. The CDR3 is made up of 13 amino acids. CDR3 protein: CASSLHPSTEAFF. DNA for the CDR3: TGCGCCAGCAGCCTCCACCCGAGCACTGAAGCTTTCTTT.

The chain links TRBV27 to TRBJ2-2; D remains ambiguous. Looked up from germline, CDR1 is MNHEY and CDR2 is SMNVEV (reference sequence). Trimming cost V 7 bases and J 3 bases, with 21 bases left between them. The length of the CDR3 is 17 residues. CDR3 loop: CASKDGPTYSDTGELFF. Here the CDR3 DNA reads TGTGCCAGCAAAGATGGGCCCACTTATTCTGACACCGGGGAGCTGTTTTTT.

The V and J genes are TRBV11-1 and TRBJ2-5, with D unresolved. Deletions cut 2 bases from V and 5 bases from J, with 12 bases between. The CDR3 has 14 residues. From germline, CDR1 is SGHAT and CDR2 FQDESV (reference sequence). The CDR3 reads CASSLSSHGETQYF. CDR3 DNA: TGTGCCAGCAGCTTATCGTCCCACGGGGAGACCCAGTACTTC.

This chain links TRBV7-2 with TRBJ2-7; TRBD2 aligns across 10 bases. Germline V CDR1 and CDR2: SGHTA, FQGNSA. Trimming removed 3 bases from V and 6 bases from J; junction bases left unmatched: 8. The CDR3 loop spans 15 amino acids. The CDR3 loop is CASSLILAGAIEQYF. In nucleotides, the CDR3 is TGTGCCAGCAGCTTGATCCTAGCGGGGGCCATCGAGCAGTACTTC.

This clone was seen once. This chain connects TRBV7-9 to TRBJ1-1; the D is unclear. Trimming stripped 7 bases from V and 4 bases from J, with 10 bases between. The V gene's germline CDR1 is SEHNR and CDR2 FQNEAQ (reference sequence). CDR3 length equals 12 residues. This CDR3 is CASTPPRTEAFF. CDR3 DNA: TGTGCCAGCACTCCCCCACGCACTGAAGCTTTCTTT. Full variable domain (outside the CDR3, taken from reference TRBV7-9 and TRBJ1-1): DTGVSQNPRHKITKRGQNVTFRCDPISEHNRLYWYRQTLGQGPEFLTYFQNEAQLEKSRLLSDRFSAERPKGSFSTLEIQRTEQGDSAMYLCASTPPRTEAFFGQGTRLTVV.

V gene TRBV7-9 combines with J gene TRBJ2-7, with D perhaps given as TRBD1 or TRBD2 (5 bases each). CDR3 length equals 15 residues. CDR1 and CDR2 (germline): SEHNR, FQNEAQ (reference sequence). Trimming took 3 bases from V and 2 from J, leaving 14 bases between them. CDR3 sequence (DNA): TGTGCCAGCAGCTTCGGGGCGGACATAACCTACGAGCAGTACTTC. It specifies CASSFGADITYEQYF.

The chain links TRBV11-3 to TRBJ2-6; 7 positions agree with TRBD1. V was pared by 1 base and J by 4 bases, with 7 bases of the junction left unmatched. This CDR3 has 17 amino acids. Germline loops: CDR1 SGHNT, CDR2 YENEEA. As DNA, the CDR3 is TGTGCCAGCAGCTTAGGAAAGACAGGGTCCGGGGCCAACGTCCTGACTTTC. Residues: CASSLGKTGSGANVLTF.